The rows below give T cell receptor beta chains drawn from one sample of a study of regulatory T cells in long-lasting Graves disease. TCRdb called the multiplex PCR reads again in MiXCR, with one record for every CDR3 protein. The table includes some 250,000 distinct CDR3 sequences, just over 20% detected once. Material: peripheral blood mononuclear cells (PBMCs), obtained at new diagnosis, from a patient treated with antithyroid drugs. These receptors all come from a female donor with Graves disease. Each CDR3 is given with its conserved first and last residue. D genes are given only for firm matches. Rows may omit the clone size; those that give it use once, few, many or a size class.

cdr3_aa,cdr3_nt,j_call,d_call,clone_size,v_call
CASSQHPGTSTDTQYF,TGCGCCAGCAGCCAACATCCCGGGACTAGCACAGATACGCAGTATTTT,TRBJ2-3,NA,many,TRBV4-3
CASSQDWDFQETQYF,TGCGCCAGCAGCCAAGATTGGGACTTCCAAGAGACCCAGTACTTC,TRBJ2-5,NA,NA,TRBV4-3
CASSLVIAADTQYF,TGCGCCAGCAGCTTGGTTATAGCGGCGGATACGCAGTATTTT,TRBJ2-3,NA,NA,TRBV5-1
CSVGRGSNTGGLFF,TGCAGCGTGGGGAGGGGTTCGAACACCGGGGGGCTGTTTTTT,TRBJ2-2,TRBD2,NA,TRBV29-1
CAWNNDRGRGYTF,TGTGCCTGGAACAACGACAGGGGGAGAGGCTACACCTTC,TRBJ1-2,TRBD1,NA,TRBV30
CASSLAVLAGAIMNEQFF,TGTGCCAGCAGCTTAGCCGTACTAGCGGGAGCAATAATGAATGAGCAGTTCTTC,TRBJ2-1,TRBD2,few,TRBV7-6
CSASGFSSNQPQHF,TGCAGTGCTAGTGGGTTTAGTAGCAATCAGCCCCAGCATTTT,TRBJ1-5,NA,many,TRBV20-1
CASSPQGLSTDTQYF,TGTGCCAGCAGTCCGCAGGGGTTAAGCACAGATACGCAGTATTTT,TRBJ2-3,NA,many,TRBV2
CASNTLAGGNTGELFF,TGTGCCAGCAATACCCTAGCGGGGGGGAACACCGGGGAGCTGTTTTTT,TRBJ2-2,TRBD2,NA,TRBV28
CASSGGASYNEQFF,TGTGCCAGCAGCGGGGGGGCCTCCTACAATGAGCAGTTCTTC,TRBJ2-1,TRBD2,NA,TRBV6-2/TRBV6-3
CSAANQRAYGYTF,TGCAGTGCTGCCAATCAGCGGGCTTATGGCTACACCTTC,TRBJ1-2,NA,NA,TRBV20-1
CASSPVGFYEQYF,TGTGCCAGCAGTCCCGTGGGGTTCTACGAGCAGTACTTC,TRBJ2-7,NA,NA,TRBV6-2/TRBV6-3
CASSQRGARTEAFF,TGCGCCAGCAGCCAACGGGGGGCGCGCACTGAAGCTTTCTTT,TRBJ1-1,NA,many,TRBV4-1
CSARGRDRDAETQYF,TGCAGTGCTAGGGGCCGGGACAGGGACGCAGAGACCCAGTACTTC,TRBJ2-5,TRBD1,NA,TRBV20-1
CATSSLDNVEQFF,TGTGCCACCAGCAGTTTGGACAATGTGGAGCAGTTCTTC,TRBJ2-1,NA,many,TRBV15
CASSVESWGRRIEKLFF,TGTGCCAGCAGCGTAGAGTCATGGGGCAGGCGTATAGAAAAACTGTTTTTT,TRBJ1-4,NA,NA,TRBV9
CASSLWIRLQETQYF,TGTGCCAGCAGCTTATGGATCAGGCTCCAAGAGACCCAGTACTTC,TRBJ2-5,NA,NA,TRBV11-2
CATSDPTGRTSTDTQCF,TGTGCCACCAGTGATCCCACCGGGCGGACCAGCACAGATACGCAGTGTTTT,TRBJ2-3,NA,NA,TRBV24-1
CASSLAIGISGSLYNEQFF,TGTGCCAGCAGCTTAGCGATCGGAATTAGCGGGAGTCTATACAATGAGCAGTTCTTC,TRBJ2-1,TRBD2,many,TRBV7-2
CASSQGRGHQPQHF,TGTGCCAGCAGCCAAGGCAGGGGGCATCAGCCCCAGCATTTT,TRBJ1-5,TRBD1,many,TRBV3-1
CAWSSGNTIYF,TGTGCCTGGAGCTCTGGAAACACCATATATTTT,TRBJ1-3,NA,NA,TRBV30
CASSVDFGNRGAFF,TGTGCCAGCAGCGTAGATTTTGGGAATCGGGGAGCTTTCTTT,TRBJ1-1,NA,many,TRBV9
CSARLRDRAYEQYF,TGCAGTGCTAGGTTACGGGACAGGGCCTACGAGCAGTACTTC,TRBJ2-7,TRBD1,many,TRBV20-1